This is a list of T cell receptor beta chains from one sample in a study of blood T cell repertoires in COVID-19. The assay was immunoSEQ multiplex PCR, and TCRdb's table has in-frame clones only and misses some. The sample consists of more than 150,000 clones, approximately 84% of them appearing once. Material for sequencing was peripheral blood. The receptors derive from a man younger than 35 with active or convalescent COVID-19. Both conserved end residues are part of each CDR3. D genes are given only for firm matches. Part of the rows lack a size; the others show once, few, many or a class for expanded clones.

V: TRBV19; D: -; J: TRBJ2-2; size: -; DNA: TGTGCCAGTAGTATGGCTCTAGATCTCACCGGGGAGCTGTTTTTT; CDR3: CASSMALDLTGELFF
V: TRBV29-1; D: TRBD1; J: TRBJ1-1; size: once; DNA: TGCAGCTCCCGGTCAGGGGGCTTGGACACTGAAGCTTTCTTT; CDR3: CSSRSGGLDTEAFF
V: TRBV18; D: -; J: TRBJ1-5; size: -; DNA: TGTGCCAGCTCACTAGCAGGGCATAGCAATCAGCCCCAGCATTTT; CDR3: CASSLAGHSNQPQHF
V: TRBV9; D: TRBD2; J: TRBJ2-1; size: -; DNA: TGTGCCAGCAGCATTAGCGGGATGAGCTCCTACAATGAGCAGTTCTTC; CDR3: CASSISGMSSYNEQFF
V: TRBV27; D: TRBD1; J: TRBJ1-5; size: -; DNA: TGTGCCAGCAGTTCGTCGACAGGGACACATCAGCCCCAGCATTTT; CDR3: CASSSSTGTHQPQHF
V: TRBV11-2; D: -; J: TRBJ2-3; size: -; DNA: TGTGCCAGCAGCCTAAGAGACTCTTTTACGCAGTATTTT; CDR3: CASSLRDSFTQYF
V: TRBV21-1; D: -; J: TRBJ2-1; size: -; DNA: TGTGCCAGCAGCCCTCAGAACTCCTACAATGAGCAGTTCTTC; CDR3: CASSPQNSYNEQFF
V: TRBV7-2; D: -; J: TRBJ2-1; size: -; DNA: TGTGCCAGCGCCAGCCAGGGAAGGTTCGGCAATGAGCAGTTCTTC; CDR3: CASASQGRFGNEQFF
V: TRBV6-5; D: TRBD1; J: TRBJ1-2; size: -; DNA: TGTGCCAGCAGTTACAGGGGACAGGGCCTTAACTATGGCTACACCTTC; CDR3: CASSYRGQGLNYGYTF
V: TRBV3-1/TRBV3-2; D: -; J: TRBJ2-4; size: once; DNA: TGTGCCAGCAGCCAAGATTTGCTTCGGGACTGGCAAAACATTCAGTACTTC; CDR3: CASSQDLLRDWQNIQYF
V: TRBV9; D: -; J: TRBJ2-2; size: -; DNA: TGTGCCAGCAGCGTCCCTGGGAGGTCCGGGGAGCTGTTTTTT; CDR3: CASSVPGRSGELFF
V: TRBV7-3; D: -; J: TRBJ2-5; size: -; DNA: TGTGCCAGCAGCTCGGGGGCGGGAGTAGGTTACGAGACCCAGTACTTC; CDR3: CASSSGAGVGYETQYF
V: TRBV19; D: -; J: TRBJ2-2; size: medium-sized; DNA: TGTGCCAGTAGTATGGGGGGAACCGGGGAGCTGTTTTTT; CDR3: CASSMGGTGELFF
V: TRBV18; D: -; J: TRBJ1-1; size: -; DNA: TGTGCCAGCTCACCGCTCTGGGGGGAGAACACTGAAGCTTTCTTT; CDR3: CASSPLWGENTEAFF
V: TRBV5-1; D: -; J: TRBJ1-2; size: -; DNA: TGCGCCAGCAGCTTGGGACAGGAATCCTATGGCTACACCTTC; CDR3: CASSLGQESYGYTF
V: TRBV7-3; D: TRBD1; J: TRBJ2-5; size: -; DNA: TGTGCCAGCAGCTTACTAGGGGGCCGGTACCAAGAGACCCAGTACTTC; CDR3: CASSLLGGRYQETQYF
V: TRBV6-5; D: TRBD1; J: TRBJ1-1; size: -; DNA: TGTGCCAGCAACGACAGGGGAAGGGGCACTGAAGCTTTCTTT; CDR3: CASNDRGRGTEAFF
V: TRBV28; D: -; J: TRBJ2-4; size: -; DNA: TGTGCCAGCAGTTTAGGGGCTGCTAAAAACATTCAGTACTTC; CDR3: CASSLGAAKNIQYF
V: TRBV12-5; D: -; J: TRBJ1-1; size: -; DNA: TGTGCTAGTGGTTTGCGGGAAGACACTGAAGCTTTCTTT; CDR3: CASGLREDTEAFF
V: TRBV19; D: -; J: TRBJ1-2; size: -; DNA: TGTGCCAGTCTACTCCGGGCACAGGCTAACTATGGCTACACCTTC; CDR3: CASLLRAQANYGYTF
V: TRBV10-2; D: TRBD1; J: TRBJ1-6; size: -; DNA: TGCGCCAGCAGTTTGGACAGGGACAATTCACCCCTCCACTTT; CDR3: CASSLDRDNSPLHF
V: TRBV5-5; D: TRBD1; J: TRBJ1-1; size: -; DNA: TGTGCCAGCAGCTCCGGGACAGGGGCCCGGACTGAAGCTTTCTTT; CDR3: CASSSGTGARTEAFF
V: TRBV7-9; D: TRBD1; J: TRBJ2-7; size: -; DNA: TGTGCCAGCAGCGCCCCAATAGGGACAGGGGGCGCCTACGAGCAGTACTTC; CDR3: CASSAPIGTGGAYEQYF
V: TRBV5-1; D: TRBD1; J: TRBJ1-3; size: few; DNA: TGCGCCAGCAGCCCCCGGACAGGGATTGGAAACACCATATATTTT; CDR3: CASSPRTGIGNTIYF
V: TRBV11-2; D: TRBD1; J: TRBJ2-4; size: -; DNA: TGTGCCAGCAGCTTAGATAGGGGGCTAGGGCAGAGCAGAAAAAACATTCAGTACTTC; CDR3: CASSLDRGLGQSRKNIQYF
V: TRBV4-1; D: TRBD1; J: TRBJ2-7; size: few; DNA: TGCGCCAGCAGCCTCCAAGGGACAGGGGCTGGCGAGCAGTACTTC; CDR3: CASSLQGTGAGEQYF
V: TRBV7-9; D: -; J: TRBJ2-1; size: -; DNA: TGTGCCAGCAGCTTACGAGGGGGGGCCTTCAATGAGCAGTTCTTC; CDR3: CASSLRGGAFNEQFF
V: TRBV30; D: -; J: TRBJ2-1; size: -; DNA: TGTGCCTGGAGTGTACGGGCGGGTGAGCAGTTCTTC; CDR3: CAWSVRAGEQFF
V: TRBV6-5; D: TRBD1; J: TRBJ1-2; size: -; DNA: TGTGCCAGCAGTTACGATCCGGGACAGGGCTATGGCTACACCTTC; CDR3: CASSYDPGQGYGYTF
V: TRBV9; D: -; J: TRBJ1-1; size: -; DNA: TGTGCCAGCAGCGTGGGCAGCTCCCTCCTCAACACTGAAGCTTTCTTT; CDR3: CASSVGSSLLNTEAFF
V: TRBV27; D: TRBD2; J: TRBJ2-7; size: few; DNA: TGTGCCAGCAGTTTAACGGAGGGGCTAGCGGGATACGAGCAGTACTTC; CDR3: CASSLTEGLAGYEQYF
V: TRBV5-6; D: TRBD1; J: TRBJ2-7; size: -; DNA: TGTGCCAGCAGCTACTCGGGGGACAGGGTGAGTTACGAGCAGTACTTC; CDR3: CASSYSGDRVSYEQYF
V: TRBV6-4; D: -; J: TRBJ1-1; size: -; DNA: TGTGCCAGCAGTGATAAGGGAGGAGCTTTCTTT; CDR3: CASSDKGGAFF
V: TRBV29-1; D: TRBD2; J: TRBJ2-1; size: -; DNA: TGCAGCGTGCAGACTAGCGGGAGGCGGGATGAGCAGTTCTTC; CDR3: CSVQTSGRRDEQFF
V: TRBV4-1; D: -; J: TRBJ2-3; size: -; DNA: TGCGCCAGCAGCCCCCCGGGGTGGTATACGCAGTATTTT; CDR3: CASSPPGWYTQYF
V: TRBV28; D: -; J: TRBJ1-6; size: -; DNA: TGTGCCAGCAGTCTACGAAATTCACCCCTCCACTTT; CDR3: CASSLRNSPLHF
V: TRBV7-2; D: -; J: TRBJ2-7; size: -; DNA: TGTGCCAGCAGCCTAGTGCGGGGCCACGAGCAGTACTTC; CDR3: CASSLVRGHEQYF
V: TRBV6-1; D: -; J: TRBJ1-5; size: -; DNA: TGTGCCAGCAGTGACCGGACACGTCCCCAGCATTTT; CDR3: CASSDRTRPQHF
V: TRBV18; D: -; J: TRBJ1-3; size: -; DNA: TGTGCCAGCTCGCCGGCGGGGAGCGGACAAACAAGAAACACCATATATTTT; CDR3: CASSPAGSGQTRNTIYF
V: TRBV27; D: TRBD2; J: TRBJ2-5; size: -; DNA: TGTGCCAGCAGCCCCCGTTTTAGCGGGAGACTAGGGGCCCAGTACTTC; CDR3: CASSPRFSGRLGAQYF
V: TRBV12-5; D: TRBD1; J: TRBJ1-5; size: few; DNA: TGTGCTAGTGGTTTCCCCCGGGACAGATGCTTTAATCAGCCCCAGCATTTT; CDR3: CASGFPRDRCFNQPQHF
V: TRBV6-6; D: TRBD1; J: TRBJ1-1; size: -; DNA: TGTGCCAGCAGTCGATCCGGGACAGGGGGCGGAGGCACTGAAGCTTTCTTT; CDR3: CASSRSGTGGGGTEAFF
V: TRBV18; D: -; J: TRBJ2-5; size: -; DNA: TGTGCCAGCTCACTATCTCAACGGGAGACCCAGTACTTC; CDR3: CASSLSQRETQYF
V: TRBV3-1/TRBV3-2; D: TRBD2; J: TRBJ2-7; size: -; DNA: TGTGCCAGCAGGCCGGGAGGACCCTCCTACGAGCAGTACTTC; CDR3: CASRPGGPSYEQYF
V: TRBV7-9; D: TRBD1; J: TRBJ1-2; size: -; DNA: TGTGCCAGCAGCCCTCGGGACAGGGGCTATGGCTACACCTTC; CDR3: CASSPRDRGYGYTF
V: TRBV6-6; D: -; J: TRBJ1-2; size: -; DNA: TGTGCCAGCAGCCCCAGGGCTAACTATGGCTACACCTTC; CDR3: CASSPRANYGYTF
V: TRBV6-1; D: TRBD1; J: TRBJ1-5; size: medium-sized; DNA: TGTGCCAGCAGTGAACTAACAGGGGCCGGTTATCAGCCCCAGCATTTT; CDR3: CASSELTGAGYQPQHF
V: TRBV7-3; D: -; J: TRBJ1-2; size: -; DNA: TGTGCCAGCAGCTTAACGGGGGCGGTTGGCTACACCTTC; CDR3: CASSLTGAVGYTF
V: TRBV5-5; D: -; J: TRBJ2-1; size: -; DNA: TGTGCCAGCAGCTTGATCGGGGGGCTCTACAATGAGCAGTTCTTC; CDR3: CASSLIGGLYNEQFF
V: TRBV6-4; D: -; J: TRBJ1-1; size: once; DNA: TGTGCCAGCAGTGTGTCAGGAATGAACACTGAAGCTTTCTTT; CDR3: CASSVSGMNTEAFF
V: TRBV6-1; D: TRBD1; J: TRBJ1-2; size: -; DNA: TGTGCCAGCAGTGGGAACCCGGGACAGGGGGCTGTTGGCTACACCTTC; CDR3: CASSGNPGQGAVGYTF
V: TRBV12-2; D: -; J: TRBJ1-4; size: once; DNA: TGTGCAAGTCGCTTAGCGCTCGGGACAGGGAAAAAACTGTTTTTT; CDR3: CASRLALGTGKKLFF